This T cell receptor beta chain stems from a study of OX40 agonist ivuxolimab in advanced cancers. Clones were read by immunoSEQ multiplex PCR, and TCRdb kept only the in-frame ones, dropping some. The sample comprises tens of thousands of clones, less than 90% of which are singletons, and more than 11% rests with the top ten. Trimming stripped 5 bases from V and 0 bases from J, with 8 bases between. This CDR3 comprises 13 residues. The germline gives CDR1 SGHRS, CDR2 YFSETQ. The starting material was CD4+ or CD8+ T cells sorted from blood, obtained in a trial of the OX40 agonist ivuxolimab. This clonotype was sampled from an adult with an advanced solid tumor such as melanoma, head and neck, liver or kidney cancer. This rearrangement joins TRBV5-1 to TRBJ1-1; D call uncertain. The CDR3 spells CASSGNMNTEAFF. In DNA form, the CDR3 reads TGCGCCAGCAGTGGGAATATGAACACTGAAGCTTTCTTT.